The clone carrying this TCR beta chain was counted a few times. The antigen is unknown. The data originate from a study of vaccination effects on CD4 cells after COVID-19. Study overall: Researchers obtained post-vaccine samples at a median of 72 days past the second dose.

Using immunoSEQ multiplex PCR, the repertoire was profiled, and TCRdb retains in-frame clones only, with some absent. The sample lists tens of thousands of clones; roughly 73% were seen once. Sequencing in the ViraFEST assay came after antigen-specific CD4+ T cells had been expanded with viral peptide pools, which were used to stimulate PBMC. When around nine days of culture had elapsed, CD4+ T cells were isolated. Participants completed two doses of the BNT162b2 or mRNA-1273 vaccine. At days 3 and 7, half of the medium was exchanged for IL-2 medium. The sequencing here drew on CD4+ T cells from PBMCs cultured with HCoV-OC43 spike peptides, taken after COVID-19 vaccination. Regarding subset: HCoV-OC43 spike overlapping peptide pool stimulation. The sequence came from a human donor who received a COVID-19 vaccine.

The CDR3 loop reads CASSKEGQGWGYEQYV. The CDR3 coding sequence is TGTGCCAGCAGCAAAGAGGGTCAGGGGTGGGGGTACGAGCAGTACGTC. The chain is built from TRBV21-1 and TRBJ2-7; the table's D gene call, TRBD1, was not cross checked with the DNA. TRBV21-1 is designated a pseudogene. This CDR3 has 16 residues.